This T cell receptor beta chain came from a study of identical twins. TCRdb ran MiXCR on the 5' RACE reads and lists one entry per CDR3 protein. Of approximately 280,000 distinct CDR3 sequences detected, approximately 8.5% appear once; the ten largest clones hold approximately 2.1%. These data also formed part of another study, on yellow fever vaccine responses in identical twins. In that study: In identical twins, vaccine T cell responses appeared partly shared and partly individual.

Input material: memory (CD45RO+) T cells sorted from blood. The receptor comes from a woman aged 18-29 years in good health.

CDR3 in amino acids: CASSRQGGLYNEQFF. The CDR3 DNA follows: TGTGCCAGCTCACGACAGGGGGGCCTCTACAATGAGCAGTTCTTC. The chain joins TRBV18 to TRBJ2-1, with 9 bases matching TRBD1. The CDR3 covers 15 residues. Trimming at V came to 4 bases and at J to 3 bases, leaving 4 bases not matched to a gene. Germline lookup yields CDR1 KGHSH and CDR2 LQKENI.